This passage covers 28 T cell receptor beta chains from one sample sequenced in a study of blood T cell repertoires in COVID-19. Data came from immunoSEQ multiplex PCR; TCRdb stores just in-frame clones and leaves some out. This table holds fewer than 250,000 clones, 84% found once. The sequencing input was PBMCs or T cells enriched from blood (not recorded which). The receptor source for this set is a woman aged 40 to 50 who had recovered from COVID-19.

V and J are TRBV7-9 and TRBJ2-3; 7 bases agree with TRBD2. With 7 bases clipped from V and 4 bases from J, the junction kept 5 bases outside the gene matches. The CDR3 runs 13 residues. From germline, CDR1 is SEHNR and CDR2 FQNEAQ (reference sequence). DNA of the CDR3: TGTGCCAGCACCGAAGGGAGGGCAGATACGCAGTATTTT. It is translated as CASTEGRADTQYF.

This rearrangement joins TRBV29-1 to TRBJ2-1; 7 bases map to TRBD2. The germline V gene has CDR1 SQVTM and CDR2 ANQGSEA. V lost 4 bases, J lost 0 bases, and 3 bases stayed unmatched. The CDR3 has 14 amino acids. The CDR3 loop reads CSVGTGGSYNEQFF. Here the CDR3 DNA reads TGCAGCGTTGGAACGGGAGGCTCCTACAATGAGCAGTTCTTC.

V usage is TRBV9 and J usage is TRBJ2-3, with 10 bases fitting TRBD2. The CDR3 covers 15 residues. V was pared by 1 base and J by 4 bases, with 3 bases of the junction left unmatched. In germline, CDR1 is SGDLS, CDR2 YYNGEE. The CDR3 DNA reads TGTGCCAGCAGCGTATCAAGCGGGAGGGCAGATACGCAGTATTTT. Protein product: CASSVSSGRADTQYF.

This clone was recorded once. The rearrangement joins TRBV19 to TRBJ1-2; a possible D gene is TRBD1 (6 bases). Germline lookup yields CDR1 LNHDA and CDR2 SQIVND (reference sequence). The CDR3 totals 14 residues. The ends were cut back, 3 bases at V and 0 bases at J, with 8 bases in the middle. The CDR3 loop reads CASSIGQTNYGYTF. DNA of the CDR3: TGTGCCAGTAGTATCGGACAGACTAACTATGGCTACACCTTC.

This CDR3 reads CATSLNSGQGAYEQYF. The CDR3 DNA reads as TGTGCCACCAGCCTCAATTCGGGACAGGGGGCGTACGAGCAGTACTTC. The J gene is TRBJ2-7, the V gene TRBV15; 12 bases fit TRBD1. In germline, CDR1 is LNHNV, CDR2 YYDKDF (reference sequence). This CDR3 has 16 residues. Trimming took 5 bases from V and 4 from J; bases not matched to a gene: 9.

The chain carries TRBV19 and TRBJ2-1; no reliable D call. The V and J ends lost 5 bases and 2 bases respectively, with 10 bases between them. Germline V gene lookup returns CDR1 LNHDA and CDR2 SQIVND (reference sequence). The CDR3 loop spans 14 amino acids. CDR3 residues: CASSRGYAYNEQFF. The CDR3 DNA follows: TGTGCCAGTAGTCGCGGCTATGCCTACAATGAGCAGTTCTTC.

The CDR3 nucleotides read TGTGCCAGTAGTATGGACAGGGCCTCTTCGCCCCAGCATTTT. It yields the protein CASSMDRASSPQHF. This chain connects TRBV19 to TRBJ1-5; TRBD1 matches at 8 bases. V was clipped by 3 bases and J by 9 bases; unmatched bases: 7. Germline V lookup: CDR1 LNHDA, CDR2 SQIVND (reference sequence). The CDR3 consists of 14 residues.

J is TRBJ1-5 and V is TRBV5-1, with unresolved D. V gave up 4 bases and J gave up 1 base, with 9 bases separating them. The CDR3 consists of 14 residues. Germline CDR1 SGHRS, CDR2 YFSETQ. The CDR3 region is CASSLDWSNQPQHF. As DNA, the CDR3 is TGCGCCAGCAGCCTGGACTGGAGCAATCAGCCCCAGCATTTT.

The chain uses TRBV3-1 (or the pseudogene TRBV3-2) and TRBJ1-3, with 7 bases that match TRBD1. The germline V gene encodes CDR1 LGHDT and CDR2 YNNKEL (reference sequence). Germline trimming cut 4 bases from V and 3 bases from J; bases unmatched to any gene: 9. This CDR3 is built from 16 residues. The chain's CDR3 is CASSPQGVESGNTIYF. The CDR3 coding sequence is TGTGCCAGCAGCCCTCAGGGGGTTGAGAGTGGAAACACCATATATTTT.

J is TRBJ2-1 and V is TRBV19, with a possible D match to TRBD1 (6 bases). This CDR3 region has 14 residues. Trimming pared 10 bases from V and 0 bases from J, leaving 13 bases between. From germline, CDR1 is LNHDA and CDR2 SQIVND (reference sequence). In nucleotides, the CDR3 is TGTGCCACTCTTCAGGGGAGCTCCTACAATGAGCAGTTCTTC. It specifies CATLQGSSYNEQFF.

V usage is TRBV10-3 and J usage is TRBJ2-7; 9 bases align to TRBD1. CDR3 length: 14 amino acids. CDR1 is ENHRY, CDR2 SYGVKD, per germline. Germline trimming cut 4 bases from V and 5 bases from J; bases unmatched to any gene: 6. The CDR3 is CAISARGQGDEQYF. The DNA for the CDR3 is TGTGCCATCAGTGCGCGGGGACAGGGAGACGAGCAGTACTTC.

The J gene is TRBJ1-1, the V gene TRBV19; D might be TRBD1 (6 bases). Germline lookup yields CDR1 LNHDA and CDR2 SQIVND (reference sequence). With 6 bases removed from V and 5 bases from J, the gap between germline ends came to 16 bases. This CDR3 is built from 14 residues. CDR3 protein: CASSHPGVITEAFF. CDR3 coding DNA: TGTGCCAGTAGCCACCCAGGGGTAATTACTGAAGCTTTCTTT.

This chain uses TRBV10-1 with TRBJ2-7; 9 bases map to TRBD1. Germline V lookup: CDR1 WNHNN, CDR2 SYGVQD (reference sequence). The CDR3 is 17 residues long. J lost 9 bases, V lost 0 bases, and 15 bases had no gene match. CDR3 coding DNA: TGCGCCAGCAGTGAGTCAATGGGACAGGGAGGAGTGAGTCGGCAGTACTTC. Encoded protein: CASSESMGQGGVSRQYF.

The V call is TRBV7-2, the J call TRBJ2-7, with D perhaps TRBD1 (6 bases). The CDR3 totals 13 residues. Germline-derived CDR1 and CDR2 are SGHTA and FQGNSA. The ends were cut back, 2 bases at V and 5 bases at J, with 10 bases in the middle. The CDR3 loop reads CASSLTDSHEQYV. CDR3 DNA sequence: TGTGCCAGCAGCTTAACGGACAGCCACGAGCAGTACGTC.

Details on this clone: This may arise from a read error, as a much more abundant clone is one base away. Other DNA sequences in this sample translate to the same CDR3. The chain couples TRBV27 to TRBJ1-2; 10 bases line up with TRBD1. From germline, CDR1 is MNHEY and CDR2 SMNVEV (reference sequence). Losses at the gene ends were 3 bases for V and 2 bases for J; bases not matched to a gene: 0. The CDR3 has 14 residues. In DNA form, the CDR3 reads TGTGCCAGCAGTTTGGACAGGGGGAACTATGGCTACACCTTC. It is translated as CASSLDRGNYGYTF.

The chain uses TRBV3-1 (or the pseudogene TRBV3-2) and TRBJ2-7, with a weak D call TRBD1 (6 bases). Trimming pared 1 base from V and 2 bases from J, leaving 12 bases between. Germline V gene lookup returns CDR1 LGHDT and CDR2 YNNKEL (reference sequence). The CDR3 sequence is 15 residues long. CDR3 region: CASSQVYGQTYEQYF. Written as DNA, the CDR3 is TGTGCCAGCAGCCAAGTATACGGACAGACCTACGAGCAGTACTTC.

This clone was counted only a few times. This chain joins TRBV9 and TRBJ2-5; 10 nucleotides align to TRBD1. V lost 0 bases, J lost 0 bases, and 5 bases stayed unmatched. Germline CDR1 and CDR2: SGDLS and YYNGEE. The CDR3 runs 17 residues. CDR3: CASSVGWGQGNQETQYF. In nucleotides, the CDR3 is TGTGCCAGCAGCGTAGGGTGGGGACAGGGGAACCAAGAGACCCAGTACTTC.

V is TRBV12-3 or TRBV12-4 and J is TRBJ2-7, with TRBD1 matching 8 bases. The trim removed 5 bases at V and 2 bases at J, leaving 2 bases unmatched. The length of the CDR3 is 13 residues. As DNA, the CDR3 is TGTGCCAGCAGTAAGGACAGGGCCTACGAGCAGTACTTC. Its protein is CASSKDRAYEQYF.

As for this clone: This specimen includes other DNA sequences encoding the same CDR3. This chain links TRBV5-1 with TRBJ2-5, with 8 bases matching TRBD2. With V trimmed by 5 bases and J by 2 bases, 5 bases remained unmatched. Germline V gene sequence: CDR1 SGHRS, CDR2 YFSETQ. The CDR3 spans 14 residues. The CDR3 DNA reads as TGCGCCAGCAGTTCGAGCGGGAGACAAGAGACCCAGTACTTC. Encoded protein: CASSSSGRQETQYF.

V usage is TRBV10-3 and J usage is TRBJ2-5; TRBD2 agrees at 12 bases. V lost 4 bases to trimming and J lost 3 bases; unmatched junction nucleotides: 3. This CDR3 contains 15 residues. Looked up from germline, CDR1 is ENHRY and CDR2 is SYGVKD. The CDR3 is CAISGGLAGEETQYF. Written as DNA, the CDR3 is TGTGCCATCAGTGGGGGACTAGCGGGTGAAGAGACCCAGTACTTC.

CDR3 region: CASSYSKLAGSYNEQFF. In DNA, the CDR3 is TGTGCCAGCAGTTACTCGAAGCTAGCGGGTTCCTACAATGAGCAGTTCTTC. The rearrangement uses TRBV6-2 or TRBV6-3 and TRBJ2-1, with 8 bases lining up with TRBD2. Germline V gene data show CDR1 as MNHEY and CDR2 as SVGEGT. V gave up 0 bases and J gave up 1 base; unmatched junction bases: 5. The CDR3 runs 17 residues.

CDR3 amino acids: CASSTGGQYEQYF. The CDR3 nucleotides read TGCGCCAGCAGTACGGGAGGACAGTACGAGCAGTACTTC. The rearrangement joins TRBV5-1 to TRBJ2-7, with D perhaps TRBD2 (7 bases). The V gene lost 5 bases and the J gene lost 4 bases, with 13 bases spanning the gap. Germline V gene lookup returns CDR1 SGHRS and CDR2 YFSETQ. This CDR3 spans 13 amino acids. The variable domain in full, with the rest retrieved from reference TRBV5-1 and TRBJ2-7, is KAGVTQTPRYLIKTRGQQVTLSCSPISGHRSVSWYQQTPGQGLQFLFEYFSETQRNKGNFPGRFSGRQFSNSRSEMNVSTLELGDSALYLCASSTGGQYEQYFGPGTRLTVT.

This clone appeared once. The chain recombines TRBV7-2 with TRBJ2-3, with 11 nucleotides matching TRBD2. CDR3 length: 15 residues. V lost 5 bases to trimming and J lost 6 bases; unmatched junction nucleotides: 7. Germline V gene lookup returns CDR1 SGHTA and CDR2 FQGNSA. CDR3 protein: CASSQLAGAADTQYF. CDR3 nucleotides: TGTGCCAGCAGCCAACTAGCGGGAGCGGCTGATACGCAGTATTTT.

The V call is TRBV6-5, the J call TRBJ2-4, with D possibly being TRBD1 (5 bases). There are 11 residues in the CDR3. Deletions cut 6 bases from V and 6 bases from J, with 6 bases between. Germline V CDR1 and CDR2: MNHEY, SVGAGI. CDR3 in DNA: TGTGCCAGCAGGCAGGGAAACATTCAGTACTTC. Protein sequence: CASRQGNIQYF.

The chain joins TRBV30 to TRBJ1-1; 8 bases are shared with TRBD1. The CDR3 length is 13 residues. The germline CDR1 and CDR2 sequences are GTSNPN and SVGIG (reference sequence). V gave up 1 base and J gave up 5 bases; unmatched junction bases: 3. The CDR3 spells CAWSEQGGTEAFF. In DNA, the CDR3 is TGTGCCTGGAGTGAACAGGGGGGAACTGAAGCTTTCTTT.

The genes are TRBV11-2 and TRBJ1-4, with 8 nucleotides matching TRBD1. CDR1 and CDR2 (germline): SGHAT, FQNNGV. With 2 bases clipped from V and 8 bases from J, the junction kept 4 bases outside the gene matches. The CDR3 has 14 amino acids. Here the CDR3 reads CASSLQGAGEKLFF. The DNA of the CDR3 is TGTGCCAGCAGCTTACAGGGGGCTGGCGAAAAACTGTTTTTT.

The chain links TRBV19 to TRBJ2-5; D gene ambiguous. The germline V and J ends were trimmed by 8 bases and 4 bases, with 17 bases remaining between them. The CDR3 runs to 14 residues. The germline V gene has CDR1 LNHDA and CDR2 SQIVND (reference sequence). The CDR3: CASSSGKVRETQYF. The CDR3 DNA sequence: TGTGCCAGTTCCTCGGGTAAAGTTAGAGAGACCCAGTACTTC.

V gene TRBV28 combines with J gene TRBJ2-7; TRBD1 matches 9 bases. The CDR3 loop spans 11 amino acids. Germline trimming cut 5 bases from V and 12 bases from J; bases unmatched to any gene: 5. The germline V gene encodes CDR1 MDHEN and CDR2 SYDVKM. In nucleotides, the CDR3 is TGTGCCAGCAGTCCAAGGACAGGGGTGTACTTC. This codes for CASSPRTGVYF.